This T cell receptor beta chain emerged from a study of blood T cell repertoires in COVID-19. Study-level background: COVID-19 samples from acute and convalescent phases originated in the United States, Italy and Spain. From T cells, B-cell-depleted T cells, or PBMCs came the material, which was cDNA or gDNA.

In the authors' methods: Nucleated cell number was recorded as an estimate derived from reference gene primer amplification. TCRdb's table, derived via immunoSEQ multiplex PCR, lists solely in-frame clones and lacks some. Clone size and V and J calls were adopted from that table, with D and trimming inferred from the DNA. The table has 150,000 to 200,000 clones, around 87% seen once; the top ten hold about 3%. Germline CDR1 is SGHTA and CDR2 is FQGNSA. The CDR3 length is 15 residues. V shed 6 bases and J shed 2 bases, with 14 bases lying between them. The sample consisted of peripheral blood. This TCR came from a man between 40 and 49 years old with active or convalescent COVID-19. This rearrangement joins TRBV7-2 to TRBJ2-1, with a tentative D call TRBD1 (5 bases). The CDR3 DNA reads TGTGCCAGCAGTTGGGCTGGGGCGCCCTACAATGAGCAGTTCTTC. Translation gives CASSWAGAPYNEQFF.